This T cell receptor beta chain was identified during a study of T cells in Graves' hyperthyroidism and ophthalmopathy. Note on this clonotype: Its antigen remains unknown.

RNA transcripts served as the template for amplifying TCR beta CDR3 regions. The HTBI primer set drove a first-round RT-PCR of the TCR CDR3. TCRdb called the multiplex PCR reads again in MiXCR, with one record for every CDR3 protein. The data show roughly 580,000 distinct CDR3 sequences, around 46% seen once. Notes on the study in general: Blood also carried most thyroid clonotypes expanded above 0.001. The model anticipated ophthalmopathy a median approximately 6.6 months pre-onset.

Trimming left V 1 base short and J 6 bases short, with 10 bases between. Germline V gene lookup returns CDR1 LNHDA and CDR2 SQIVND (reference sequence). The CDR3 contains 13 residues. Sequences were obtained from peripheral blood or thyroid tissue (not recorded which). This receptor was identified in a woman in her late teens or twenties with Graves' hyperthyroidism. The chain couples TRBV19 to TRBJ2-7; D tentatively fits TRBD1 or TRBD2 (6 bases each). CDR3 protein: CASSIAGGGEQYF. CDR3 nucleotide sequence: TGTGCCAGTAGTATAGCTGGAGGGGGCGAGCAGTACTTC.